In its sample, the clone carrying this TCR beta chain was seen once. The antigen remains unidentified. The table came from immunoSEQ multiplex PCR; TCRdb's copy has only in-frame clones and leaves some out. Among around 64,000 clones listed, roughly 80% were seen once. The germline V gene has CDR1 SGHRS and CDR2 YFSETQ. The CDR3 contains 14 residues. V lost 0 bases to trimming and J lost 6 bases, with 12 bases between them. The sample is drawn from a study of OX40 agonist ivuxolimab in advanced cancers. For the study at large: Every patient in dose escalation had hepatocellular carcinoma, melanoma, renal cell or head and neck cancer. Among those enrolled, mean age was about 58 years (range about 23 to 90) and roughly 84% were male. Study-wide points: Partial responders at 0.1-3.0 mg/kg showed near-lowest clonal expansion.

Sequencing was performed on CD4+ or CD8+ T cells sorted from blood, taken in a trial of the OX40 agonist ivuxolimab. The TCR sequence derives from an adult with an advanced solid tumor such as melanoma, head and neck, liver or kidney cancer. The rearrangement uses TRBV5-1 and TRBJ1-2; D unclear. The CDR3 reads CASSLGDRAHGYTF. The CDR3 DNA reads as TGCGCCAGCAGCTTGGGAGATAGGGCTCATGGCTACACCTTC.